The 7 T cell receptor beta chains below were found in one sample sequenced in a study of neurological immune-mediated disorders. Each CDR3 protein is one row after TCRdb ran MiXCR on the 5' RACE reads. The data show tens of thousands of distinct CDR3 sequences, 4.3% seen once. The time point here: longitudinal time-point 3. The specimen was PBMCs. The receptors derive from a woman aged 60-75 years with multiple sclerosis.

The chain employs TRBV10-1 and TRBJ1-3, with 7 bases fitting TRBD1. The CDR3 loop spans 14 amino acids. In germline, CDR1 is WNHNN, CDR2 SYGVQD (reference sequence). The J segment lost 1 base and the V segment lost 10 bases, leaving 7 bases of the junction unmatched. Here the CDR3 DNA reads TGCGCCATCAGGGGACAGAGGTCTGGAAACACCATATATTTT. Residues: CAIRGQRSGNTIYF.

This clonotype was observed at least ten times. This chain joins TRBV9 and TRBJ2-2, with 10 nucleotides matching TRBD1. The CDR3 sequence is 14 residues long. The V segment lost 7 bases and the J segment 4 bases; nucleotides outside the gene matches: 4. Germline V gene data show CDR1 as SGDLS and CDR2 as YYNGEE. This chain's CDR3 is CASSGTGATGELFF. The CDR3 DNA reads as TGTGCCAGCTCCGGGACAGGGGCCACCGGGGAGCTGTTTTTT.

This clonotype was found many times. CDR3 region: CASSSTGGAGYEQFF. The DNA of the CDR3 is TGCGCCAGCAGCTCCACAGGGGGCGCGGGCTATGAGCAGTTCTTC. The chain links TRBV5-1 to TRBJ2-1, with TRBD1 identical over 9 bases. With 3 bases clipped from V and 8 bases from J, the junction kept 9 bases outside the gene matches. Germline V gene data show CDR1 as SGHRS and CDR2 as YFSETQ. This CDR3 comprises 15 residues.

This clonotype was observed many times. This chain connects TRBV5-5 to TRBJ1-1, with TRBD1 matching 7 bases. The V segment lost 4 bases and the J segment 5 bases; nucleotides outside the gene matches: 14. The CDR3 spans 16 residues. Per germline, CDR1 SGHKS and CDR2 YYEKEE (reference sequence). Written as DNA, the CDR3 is TGTGCCAGCAGCGCCCAGGGGGGGGCACGGGAAACTGAAGCTTTCTTT. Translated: CASSAQGGARETEAFF. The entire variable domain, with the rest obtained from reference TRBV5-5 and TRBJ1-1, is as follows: DAGVTQSPTHLIKTRGQQVTLRCSPISGHKSVSWYQQVLGQGPQFIFQYYEKEERGRGNFPDRFSARQFPNYSSELNVNALLLGDSALYLCASSAQGGARETEAFFGQGTRLTVV.

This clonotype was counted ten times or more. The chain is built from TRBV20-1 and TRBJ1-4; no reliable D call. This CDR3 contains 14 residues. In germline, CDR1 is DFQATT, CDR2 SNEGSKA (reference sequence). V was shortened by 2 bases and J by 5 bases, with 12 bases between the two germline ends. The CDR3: CSARNGLLNEKLFF. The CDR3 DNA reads TGCAGTGCTAGAAATGGTTTATTAAATGAAAAACTGTTTTTT.

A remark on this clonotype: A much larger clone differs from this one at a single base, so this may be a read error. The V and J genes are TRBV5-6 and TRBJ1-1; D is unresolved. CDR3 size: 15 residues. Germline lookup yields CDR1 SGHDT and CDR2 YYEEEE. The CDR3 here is CAISLVGDKNTEAFF. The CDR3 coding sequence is TGTGCCATCAGCTTGGTTGGAGACAAGAACACTGAAGCTTTCTTT.

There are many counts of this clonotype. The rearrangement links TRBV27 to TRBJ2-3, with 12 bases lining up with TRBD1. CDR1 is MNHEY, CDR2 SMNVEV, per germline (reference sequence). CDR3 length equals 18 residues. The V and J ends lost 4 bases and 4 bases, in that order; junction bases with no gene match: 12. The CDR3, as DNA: TGTGCCAGCAGTTCGTTTAACCGGGACAGGGGGCGCGCAGATACGCAGTATTTT. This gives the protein CASSSFNRDRGRADTQYF.